This passage covers 19 T cell receptor beta chains from one sample sequenced in a study of spatial heterogeneity in lung cancer. Via MiXCR, TCRdb re-called the 5' RACE reads, giving one row per CDR3 protein. The sample yields 7,500 to 10,000 distinct CDR3 sequences, approximately 3.6% seen once. Time point indicated: blood taken at disease recurrence. Whole RNA obtained from tumor, nontumor lung or frozen PBMC underwent sequencing without sorting. Here the sequenced sample was PBMCs, taken at recurrence. The receptors were sampled from a female donor with early-stage non-small cell lung cancer.

The table lists this clonotype with many counts. This beta chain lies outside the target of a library built for alpha chains; its clone size means little. The chain joins TRBV14 to TRBJ1-1, with D possibly matching TRBD1 (5 bases). Trimming removed 2 bases from V and 1 base from J, with 11 bases in between. This CDR3 has 15 amino acids. Germline V gives CDR1 SGHDN, CDR2 FVKESK. The CDR3 sequence: CASSQLGGENTEAFF. The CDR3 DNA is TGTGCCAGCAGCCAACTGGGGGGAGAGAACACTGAAGCTTTCTTT.

By sample fraction, this clonotype is medium-sized. Since the library was made to target alpha chains, this beta chain is a stray read and its abundance is not meaningful. The genes are TRBV29-1 and TRBJ2-3; D ambiguous. The V and J ends lost 8 bases and 2 bases respectively, with 5 bases between them. The CDR3 runs 10 residues. CDR1 is SQVTM and CDR2 is ANQGSEA in the germline V gene. DNA of the CDR3: TGCAGCACAAACACAGATACGCAGTATTTT. It specifies CSTNTDTQYF.

As to this clonotype: This beta chain lies outside the target of a library built for alpha chains; its clone size means little. V and J are TRBV5-1 and TRBJ2-3; 9 bases fit TRBD1. CDR1 and CDR2 from the germline V gene are SGHRS and YFSETQ. The CDR3 consists of 15 residues. V lost 7 bases to trimming and J lost 2 bases; unmatched junction nucleotides: 8. The CDR3 DNA reads TGCGCCAGCGGGACAGGGAGCCAGAACACAGATACGCAGTATTTT. This translates into CASGTGSQNTDTQYF.

Many counts were recorded for this clonotype. The size of this beta chain means little, since it is a stray read in a library made for alpha chains. The chain has TRBV6-2 or TRBV6-3 and TRBJ1-5; D remains ambiguous. Trimming removed 2 bases from V and 1 base from J, with 9 bases in between. The CDR3 contains 15 residues. CDR1 is MNHEY, CDR2 SVGEGT, per germline. CDR3 coding DNA: TGTGCCAGCAGTTACGCAGGTCTAAGCAATCAGCCCCAGCATTTT. This codes for CASSYAGLSNQPQHF.

Worth noting for this clonotype: Since it is a stray read in a library aimed at alpha chains, this beta chain has a size that is not meaningful. J is TRBJ1-5 and V is TRBV6-2 or TRBV6-3; unclear D gene. Trimming pared 8 bases from V and 2 bases from J, leaving 10 bases between. CDR3 size: 13 residues. The V gene's germline CDR1 is MNHEY and CDR2 SVGEGT. The CDR3 DNA sequence: TGTGCCAGCGGCCCCTGGGGCAATCAGCCCCAGCATTTT. Translating gives CASGPWGNQPQHF.

This clonotype has at least ten counts. This beta chain appears as a stray read in a library generated for alpha chains; its size is not informative. This sequence joins TRBV18 and TRBJ2-3; perhaps D is TRBD1 or TRBD2 (6 bases each). The CDR3 loop spans 15 amino acids. In germline, CDR1 is KGHSH, CDR2 LQKENI. The V end was cut by 6 bases, the J end by 1 base, with 14 bases between. CDR3 sequence (DNA): TGTGCCAGCTCCCAATCGAGGGGGGGCACAGATACGCAGTATTTT. This sequence encodes CASSQSRGGTDTQYF.

This clonotype was seen repeatedly, ten times or more. This beta chain is an off-target read within a library intended for alpha chains, so its frequency means little. The chain employs TRBV7-6 and TRBJ2-3; D is possibly TRBD2 (7 bases). Germline CDR1 is SGHVS and CDR2 is FNYEAQ. The CDR3 loop spans 14 amino acids. The V gene lost 5 bases and the J gene lost 5 bases, with 14 bases spanning the gap. CDR3 protein: CASSRGGAGDTQYF. CDR3 in DNA: TGTGCCAGCAGCCGAGGGGGGGCTGGAGATACGCAGTATTTT.

Ten or more counts support this clonotype. Within a library made for alpha chains, this beta chain is off target, and its count is uninformative. V and J are TRBV7-2 and TRBJ1-2, with a tentative D call TRBD1 (6 bases). V lost 1 base and J 2 bases, leaving 8 bases between the germline ends. CDR3 length: 14 residues. Germline-derived CDR1 and CDR2 are SGHTA and FQGNSA. Written as DNA, the CDR3 is TGTGCCAGCAGCTTAGTCACAGGGAACTATGGCTACACCTTC. This translates into CASSLVTGNYGYTF.

This clonotype has ten or more counts. In a library made to pick up alpha chains, this beta chain is a stray read with a size that means little. The J gene is TRBJ2-5, the V gene TRBV28; TRBD2 matches at 10 bases. The CDR3 totals 13 residues. Per germline, CDR1 MDHEN and CDR2 SYDVKM. The V gene end was trimmed by 10 bases and the J gene end by 3 bases; junction bases not matched to a gene: 5. The CDR3 loop is CATRLAGEETQYF. CDR3 bases: TGTGCCACCCGGCTAGCGGGGGAAGAGACCCAGTACTTC. Using reference TRBV28 and TRBJ2-5 for the parts outside the CDR3, the full variable domain is DVKVTQSSRYLVKRTGEKVFLECVQDMDHENMFWYRQDPGLGLRLIYFSYDVKMKEKGDIPEGYSVSREKKERFSLILESASTNQTSMYLCATRLAGEETQYFGPGTRLLVL.

This clonotype appeared many times. This beta chain represents an off-target read in a library built for alpha chains; its size is of limited meaning. The chain combines TRBV25-1 with TRBJ2-2; D may be TRBD1 (5 bases). The CDR3 has 14 amino acids. V lost 3 bases to trimming and J lost 6 bases, with 11 bases between them. CDR1 and CDR2 from the germline V gene are MGHDK and SYGVNS. The CDR3 coding sequence is TGTGCCAGCAGTGATCAGGGCTTGGCCGGGGAGCTGTTTTTT. Encoded protein: CASSDQGLAGELFF.

This clonotype was counted at least ten times. A library made for alpha chains picked up this beta chain off target, so its size means little. The J gene is TRBJ1-2, the V gene TRBV18, with 8 bases identical to TRBD1. Germline-derived CDR1 and CDR2 are KGHSH and LQKENI. The CDR3 is made up of 13 amino acids. Trimming at V came to 3 bases and at J to 7 bases, leaving 4 bases not matched to a gene. The CDR3 spells CASSPQGALGYTF. The CDR3 region has the DNA TGTGCCAGCTCACCTCAGGGGGCGCTTGGCTACACCTTC.

This clonotype has at least ten counts. This beta chain slipped into a library made for alpha chains as a stray read, so its size is not meaningful. The chain links TRBV28 to TRBJ1-1; D is unclear. In germline, CDR1 is MDHEN, CDR2 SYDVKM. The CDR3 consists of 14 residues. Trimming removed 2 bases at V and 1 base at J, with 8 bases between. CDR3 DNA: TGTGCCAGCAGTTTAGGGCAGTCGAACACTGAAGCTTTCTTT. The encoded protein is CASSLGQSNTEAFF.

In this sample, this clonotype turned up a few times. Since it is a stray read in a library aimed at alpha chains, this beta chain has a size that is not meaningful. The rearrangement links TRBV28 to TRBJ2-1; 13 bases are a match to TRBD2. Trimming took 8 bases from V and 8 from J; bases not matched to a gene: 3. Germline V gives CDR1 MDHEN, CDR2 SYDVKM. This CDR3 spans 13 amino acids. DNA for the CDR3: TGTGCCAGCGGGACTAGCGGGATCGATGAGCAGTTCTTC. As protein: CASGTSGIDEQFF.

This clonotype is medium-sized by share. Being off target in a library aimed at alpha chains, this beta chain has a size of little meaning. The chain employs TRBV4-1 and TRBJ1-1, with D possibly TRBD1 on 5 matching bases. The CDR3 is 14 amino acids. Germline-derived CDR1 and CDR2 are MGHRA and YSYEKL. Trimming stripped 4 bases from V and 6 bases from J, with 15 bases between. The CDR3, as DNA: TGCGCCAGCAGCCTAGTCGGGGGTAAGGCTGAAGCTTTCTTT. Translated, it gives CASSLVGGKAEAFF.

By sample fraction, this clonotype is medium-sized (0.01 to 0.1%). This beta chain represents an off-target read in a library built for alpha chains; its size is of limited meaning. This chain uses TRBV28 with TRBJ1-2; the D is unclear. Trimming removed 6 bases from V and 5 bases from J, with 19 bases in between. Germline loops: CDR1 MDHEN, CDR2 SYDVKM. The CDR3 sequence is 15 residues long. For the CDR3, the DNA is TGTGCCAGCAGCCTCGACCGAGCCGGGGAGTATGGCTACACCTTC. Translated, it gives CASSLDRAGEYGYTF.

This clonotype was counted at least ten times. This beta chain is an unintended read in a library built for alpha chains; its size means little. V and J are TRBV12-3 or TRBV12-4 and TRBJ1-1; D is possibly TRBD1 (6 bases). Trimming left V 6 bases short and J 4 bases short, with 21 bases between. The CDR3 contains 16 residues. The CDR3 DNA reads as TGTGCCAGCAGCCTCCGGGTCCTCTTACAGGGCACTGAAGCTTTCTTT. As protein: CASSLRVLLQGTEAFF.

This clonotype was recorded many times. This beta chain slipped into a library made for alpha chains as a stray read, so its size is not meaningful. V and J are TRBV7-9 and TRBJ1-1, with 7 bases aligning to TRBD1. The CDR3 is 16 residues long. J was trimmed by 0 bases and V by 5 bases; bases with no gene match: 9. Germline V gene data show CDR1 as SEHNR and CDR2 as FQNEAQ (reference sequence). The CDR3 DNA reads as TGTGCCAGCAGCCCTCGGGAGACAGGGCTGAACACTGAAGCTTTCTTT. It encodes CASSPRETGLNTEAFF.

This clonotype is classed as medium-sized. This beta chain is a stray sequence in a library constructed for alpha chains; its clone size is not meaningful. This rearrangement joins TRBV7-2 to TRBJ1-2; D may be TRBD1 (6 bases). The CDR3 contains 14 residues. V was cut by 5 bases and J by 0 bases, with 10 bases left in between. Germline V gives CDR1 SGHTA, CDR2 FQGNSA. CDR3 DNA sequence: TGTGCCAGCAGCCCCCGGACAGCTAACTATGGCTACACCTTC. This encodes CASSPRTANYGYTF.

As for this clonotype: This beta chain is a stray sequence in a library constructed for alpha chains; its clone size is not meaningful. The chain recombines TRBV4-3 with TRBJ2-6; no firm D call. The CDR3 runs 17 residues. CDR1 LGHNA and CDR2 YSLEER come from the germline V gene. Trimming shortened V by 0 bases and J by 0 bases, and 9 bases separated the two germline ends. This CDR3 is CASSQEAGPSGANVLTF. In DNA form, the CDR3 reads TGCGCCAGCAGCCAAGAGGCCGGGCCCTCTGGGGCCAACGTCCTGACTTTC.